These T cell receptor beta chains were read from a single sample in a study of blood T cell repertoires in COVID-19. The data were produced by immunoSEQ multiplex PCR, yet TCRdb's version contains in-frame clones alone and is incomplete. The sample has 200,000 or so clones; about four fifths are singletons. The source material was peripheral blood. Every receptor here comes from a woman of 80 years or more with COVID-19, enrolled during active disease. CDR3s include the opening cysteine and the closing phenylalanine or tryptophan. Fields, in order: D gene, V gene, clone size, CDR3 length, J gene, CDR3 protein, CDR3 DNA. A D gene is named only where the DNA matches it firmly. Part of the rows lack a size; the others show once, few, many or a class for expanded clones.

TRBD1,TRBV2,-,16,TRBJ2-5,CASSRWGYTGEETQYF,TGTGCCAGCAGTCGATGGGGTTACACAGGGGAGGAGACCCAGTACTTC
-,TRBV3-1/TRBV3-2,-,13,TRBJ1-2,CASSQSAEGGYTF,TGTGCCAGCAGCCAGTCGGCGGAAGGTGGCTACACCTTC
TRBD1,TRBV10-3,once,14,TRBJ2-5,CAISLDRGTETQYF,TGTGCCATCAGTTTGGACAGGGGGACGGAGACCCAGTACTTC
-,TRBV7-2,-,15,TRBJ2-2,CASSLPAVYTGELFF,TGTGCCAGCAGCTTACCGGCGGTATACACCGGGGAGCTGTTTTTT
TRBD2,TRBV5-1,-,17,TRBJ2-3,CASSLEGTSGSSDTQYF,TGCGCCAGCAGCTTGGAAGGGACTAGCGGGAGTAGCGATACGCAGTATTTT
-,TRBV5-1,-,13,TRBJ1-2,CASSLAPLYGYTF,TGCGCCAGCAGCTTGGCCCCTTTATATGGCTACACCTTC
-,TRBV6-5,-,14,TRBJ2-7,CASSFGTGAPEQYF,TGTGCCAGCAGTTTCGGGACTGGGGCCCCGGAGCAGTACTTC
TRBD1,TRBV28,-,13,TRBJ1-5,CASSAPTGQPQHF,TGTGCCAGCAGTGCCCCGACAGGGCAGCCCCAGCATTTT
-,TRBV11-3,-,15,TRBJ2-2,CASSLVGHFTGELFF,TGTGCCAGCAGCTTAGTTGGGCACTTCACCGGGGAGCTGTTTTTT
-,TRBV28,-,13,TRBJ1-1,CASSLAPGFEAFF,TGTGCCAGCAGTTTGGCACCGGGTTTTGAAGCTTTCTTT
-,TRBV7-2,-,14,TRBJ2-2,CASSLATNTGELFF,TGTGCCAGCAGCTTAGCCACAAACACCGGGGAGCTGTTTTTT
-,TRBV7-2,-,15,TRBJ1-1,CASSLARVTDRWAFF,TGTGCCAGCAGCTTAGCTAGGGTGACAGACCGCTGGGCTTTCTTT
TRBD1,TRBV30,-,14,TRBJ1-2,CAWRPLDRARGYTF,TGTGCCTGGAGGCCCCTAGACAGGGCAAGGGGCTACACCTTC
-,TRBV19,-,17,TRBJ1-5,CASSIERSRGGNQPQHF,TGTGCCAGTAGTATAGAGAGGAGCAGGGGAGGCAATCAGCCCCAGCATTTT
-,TRBV5-1,-,15,TRBJ2-2,CASSLRGGDTGELFF,TGCGCCAGCAGTCTAAGAGGGGGTGACACCGGGGAGCTGTTTTTT
-,TRBV28,-,15,TRBJ1-2,CASTENRIANYGYTF,TGTGCCAGTACAGAAAACAGAATAGCTAACTATGGCTACACCTTC
TRBD1,TRBV5-1,few,15,TRBJ2-7,CASSVWDSLSYEQYF,TGCGCCAGCAGCGTATGGGACAGCCTCTCCTACGAGCAGTACTTC
TRBD2,TRBV3-1/TRBV3-2,few,16,TRBJ2-5,CASSRTLAGEGETQYF,TGTGCCAGCAGCCGTACACTAGCGGGAGAGGGAGAGACCCAGTACTTC
TRBD2,TRBV11-3,once,14,TRBJ2-3,CASSVGGGTDTQYF,TGTGCCAGCAGCGTCGGGGGGGGCACAGATACGCAGTATTTT
TRBD2,TRBV9,-,18,TRBJ2-3,CASSLGLAGGYSTDTQYF,TGTGCCAGCAGTTTGGGACTAGCGGGGGGTTACAGCACAGATACGCAGTATTTT
TRBD1,TRBV4-1,-,17,TRBJ1-5,CASSQGPHRGGNQPQHF,TGCGCCAGCAGCCAAGGGCCCCACAGGGGAGGTAATCAGCCCCAGCATTTT
TRBD1,TRBV30,-,14,TRBJ2-2,CAQGAGGGTGELFF,TGTGCCCAGGGGGCGGGTGGTGGCACCGGGGAGCTGTTTTTT
-,TRBV7-2,-,13,TRBJ1-1,CASSSAEGGKAFF,TGTGCCAGCAGCTCGGCAGAGGGAGGCAAAGCTTTCTTT
-,TRBV15,-,15,TRBJ2-7,CATSRDLTGTYEQYF,TGTGCCACCAGCAGAGATCTTACAGGGACCTACGAGCAGTACTTC
-,TRBV5-6,-,14,TRBJ2-1,CASSLSFGQNEQFF,TGTGCCAGCAGCTTATCGTTTGGGCAGAATGAGCAGTTCTTC
TRBD2,TRBV5-1,-,16,TRBJ2-7,CASSLVPGLAEYEQYF,TGCGCCAGCAGCTTGGTTCCGGGACTAGCGGAGTACGAGCAGTACTTC
-,TRBV11-2,-,13,TRBJ2-7,CASSLDLAGEQYF,TGTGCCAGCAGCTTAGATCTGGCGGGGGAGCAGTACTTC
-,TRBV12-3/TRBV12-4,-,13,TRBJ2-3,CASSLLSTDTQYF,TGTGCCAGCAGCCTTCTTAGCACAGATACGCAGTATTTT
TRBD2,TRBV7-6,-,16,TRBJ2-1,CASSFRRTSGYNEQFF,TGTGCCAGCAGCTTTCGGCGGACTAGCGGCTACAATGAGCAGTTCTTC
-,TRBV5-1,-,15,TRBJ2-7,CASSLELAGAYEQYF,TGCGCCAGCAGCTTGGAACTAGCAGGTGCCTACGAGCAGTACTTC
-,TRBV5-1,-,14,TRBJ2-7,CASSLGMSSYEQYF,TGCGCCAGCAGCTTGGGCATGAGCTCCTACGAGCAGTACTTC
TRBD1,TRBV19,-,15,TRBJ1-2,CASSRDRGGDYGYTF,TGTGCCAGTAGTAGAGACAGGGGAGGGGACTATGGCTACACCTTC
-,TRBV25-1,-,13,TRBJ2-7,CASSDQGSGVQYF,TGTGCCAGCAGTGATCAGGGTTCAGGAGTGCAGTACTTC
-,TRBV29-1,-,14,TRBJ1-2,CMTSSPQGEYGYTF,TGCATGACTTCAAGCCCACAGGGTGAATATGGCTACACCTTC
-,TRBV4-1,-,14,TRBJ2-2,CASSQGGQAGELFF,TGCGCCAGCAGCCAGGGAGGACAGGCCGGGGAGCTGTTTTTT
TRBD1,TRBV19,-,20,TRBJ2-2,CASSESGTGIFAANTGELFF,TGTGCCAGTAGTGAATCCGGGACAGGGATCTTTGCGGCGAACACCGGGGAGCTGTTTTTT
-,TRBV18,-,14,TRBJ2-2,CASSPSANTGELFF,TGTGCCAGCTCACCATCAGCGAACACCGGGGAGCTGTTTTTT
-,TRBV11-1,-,13,TRBJ2-7,CASSLNRRNEQYF,TGTGCCAGCAGCTTAAACAGGCGAAACGAGCAGTACTTC
TRBD1,TRBV5-1,-,14,TRBJ2-7,CASSRQGIVHEQYF,TGCGCCAGCAGCAGACAGGGCATCGTTCACGAGCAGTACTTC
-,TRBV27,-,13,TRBJ1-1,CASSLAGGTEAFF,TGTGCCAGCAGTTTAGCGGGGGGCACTGAAGCTTTCTTT
TRBD1,TRBV28,-,15,TRBJ2-5,CASSDRQGGQETQYF,TGTGCCAGCAGCGATAGACAGGGTGGGCAAGAGACCCAGTACTTC
-,TRBV9,-,17,TRBJ2-1,CASSVNPLANSYNEQFF,TGTGCCAGCAGCGTGAACCCACTAGCCAATTCCTACAATGAGCAGTTCTTC
-,TRBV4-1,-,18,TRBJ1-3,CASSQAPRTLVSGNTIYF,TGCGCCAGCAGCCAAGCCCCGAGGACACTCGTCTCTGGAAACACCATATATTTT
TRBD2,TRBV5-1,-,15,TRBJ2-5,CASSLGTSGPEVQYF,TGCGCCAGCAGCTTGGGGACTAGCGGACCGGAGGTCCAGTACTTC
-,TRBV7-2,-,12,TRBJ2-2,CASSFDTGELFF,TGTGCCAGCAGCTTCGACACCGGGGAGCTGTTTTTT
TRBD1,TRBV6-5,-,15,TRBJ2-2,CASRSGQGAPWELFF,TGTGCCAGCAGGTCCGGACAGGGCGCCCCTTGGGAGCTGTTTTTT
TRBD1,TRBV2,-,14,TRBJ1-6,CASRKDRANSPLHF,TGTGCCAGCAGGAAGGACAGGGCGAATTCACCCCTCCACTTT
-,TRBV7-9,-,16,TRBJ2-7,CASSFGPGASFYEQYF,TGTGCCAGCAGTTTCGGCCCGGGAGCGTCGTTTTACGAGCAGTACTTC
-,TRBV3-1/TRBV3-2,few,14,TRBJ2-4,CASRPSGAENIQYF,TGTGCCAGCAGACCTAGTGGGGCGGAAAACATTCAGTACTTC
TRBD1,TRBV28,-,16,TRBJ2-2,CASSLPTGAGTGELFF,TGTGCCAGCAGTTTACCGACAGGGGCAGGCACCGGGGAGCTGTTTTTT
-,TRBV19,-,15,TRBJ2-1,CASSIRSGRYNEQFF,TGTGCCAGTAGTATCCGAAGTGGGAGGTACAATGAGCAGTTCTTC
-,TRBV27,-,12,TRBJ1-1,CASRTAGTEAFF,TGTGCCAGCAGGACGGCGGGCACTGAAGCTTTCTTT
-,TRBV12-3/TRBV12-4,-,13,TRBJ1-2,CASSPSVLYGYTF,TGTGCCAGCAGTCCTTCTGTCCTCTATGGCTACACCTTC
TRBD2,TRBV4-1,many,16,TRBJ2-1,CASSPQGRTSPNEQFF,TGCGCCAGCAGCCCCCAAGGACGGACTAGCCCCAATGAGCAGTTCTTC
TRBD1,TRBV19,-,14,TRBJ2-5,CASRQTGVQETQYF,TGTGCCAGTAGGCAGACAGGGGTTCAAGAGACCCAGTACTTC